Here is one T cell receptor beta chain with its context. This clone was detected only a few times. Its antigen is not yet known. Within one base of it there is no much larger clone, and no base qualities were kept. According to the germline V gene, CDR1 reads SNHLY and CDR2 reads FYNNEI. The CDR3 has 16 amino acids, counting the end cysteine and phenylalanine. Kept here is only the CDR3 DNA, which spans 48 bases and is read in frame from base 1. From V the trimming removes 6 bases and from J it removes 1 base, while the gene matches leave 8 bases of the junction unaccounted for. These data belong to a study of cytomegalovirus exposure and HLA in healthy donors (dated by TCRdb to the late 2010s). Background for the entire study: An earlier analysis of some 600 of the donors reported over 250 Gb of sequence data and approximately 120 million unique TCR beta sequences obtained from some 200 million T cells. Rather than drawing on any new phenotypic data, the later analysis identified candidate immune exposures from TCR beta sequences and the way those sequences occurred across donors. Typing coverage differed by locus: A, B, C, DRB1 and DQB1 were typed in about 620-640 donors, DQA1 in roughly 500, DPA1 in around 580, and DPB1 in just under 480. In an earlier analysis of 587 of the donors, high-throughput TCR beta sequencing was used to judge whether each TCR beta V gene segment behaved as functional or pseudogenic. A separate validation cohort of approximately 130 different subjects was used in addition to the approximately 670-subject first cohort. The study profiled the T cell repertoires of around 700 subjects by immunosequencing and related them to cytomegalovirus serostatus. About five DR-DQ haplotypes were handled as single units for association and clustering because linkage in the cohort was strong. The study was designed to test whether signatures of past pathogen exposure could be identified by cataloging public T cell receptors. An early release covering some 640 HLA-typed donors comprised approximately 290 gigabases of sequencing data and 65 million to 100 million unique TCR sequences. To predict cytomegalovirus infection status, the study brought together high-throughput TCR immunosequencing, statistical association of individual TCRs with disease status, and machine learning. Donor age, sex, ethnicity and CMV serostatus were compiled together with the repertoire data. HLA typing covered class I and class II loci at four-digit resolution. A later analysis re-analyzed previously published TCR beta repertoires from 650 to 800 donors and added high-resolution HLA genotyping to study TCR occurrence patterns. Genome-wide SNP genotypes for about 65% of the roughly 700 donors were used in a later genetic analysis, which treated that subset as a discovery cohort. Across roughly 420 genotyped donors of the cohort, an average of about 240,000 unique TCR beta nucleotide sequences per donor were sequenced, and 15% to 20% of those sequences were non-productive. The genetic ancestry cluster associated with self-reported Caucasian donors included roughly four fifths of the 300 to 400 genotyped donors. Every discovery cohort repertoire had been produced on one sequencing platform.

The cohort consisted of 666 healthy bone marrow donors. At the time of sampling, all cohort members were nominally healthy, though unrecorded immune exposures were likely present. The donor tested CMV seronegative and was one of the 352 seronegative cohort members. A peripheral blood sample was provided by each donor, and peripheral blood mononuclear cells were used for TCR beta sequencing. The Qiagen DNeasy Blood Extraction Kit was used to extract genomic DNA from the blood cell samples. Findings and caveats that apply to the study as a whole: Presence/absence analyses assumed roughly uniform sequencing depth across donors, an assumption that may not hold. A later analysis associated 15,000 or so TCR beta sequences with specific HLA alleles at a false discovery rate of 0.05. Correlated functional status among segregating V segments might reflect linkage disequilibrium, but an unknown experimental factor could not be ruled out. A further reported finding was that TCR beta sequences accurately predicted the HLA-A and HLA-B alleles for most subjects in the first cohort. In a later genetic analysis, a missense DCLRE1C variant was associated with V-gene and J-gene trimming of TCR beta chains, and the association was replicated in an independent cohort. Cytomegalovirus status was reported to be diagnosed by the classifier with high specificity and sensitivity in both the original and validation cohorts. The authors suggested that the approach could potentially be generalized to other disease states and immunological phenotypes. Most TCR sequences were seen in very few donors, while some public TCRs were found in many individuals. HLA typing was unavailable for some donors at each locus, so association tests used only the typed subset. In vitro tests confirmed that three of the cytomegalovirus-associated TCR beta chains recognize cytomegalovirus antigens. An earlier analysis of around 600 of the donors showed that most TCR beta V segments appeared in productive rearrangements either about 87% or about 30% of the time, which broadly matched IMGT annotations. According to a later analysis, parvovirus B19, influenza, CMV and Epstein-Barr virus appeared linked to several top co-occurrence clusters. A cluster of highly shared sequence variants was judged likely to represent a technical artifact of the sequencing pipeline. The cohort was sequenced for TCR beta chains only, and without alpha or paired-chain data the features that could be detected were limited. For the cohort, immune exposure information was limited to CMV serostatus. Compared with the 666-donor mean, donors in an Asian-associated ancestry cluster had fewer N-insertions in productive TCRs, according to a later genetic analysis. Strong co-occurrence of HLA alleles, especially DR and DQ, made assigning TCR associations to individual alleles difficult. In a later analysis, HLA-associated TCR beta chains were found to be more clonally expanded and to have lower generation probabilities than equally common non-associated chains. Because counts were too low, approximately 15 rarely observed V segments, including chromosome 9 orphons, were excluded from the earlier analysis of about 500 of the donors. Most CMV-associated TCR beta chains appeared to be HLA-restricted in a later analysis, and the HLA associations seemed to be driven largely by CMV exposure. A total of about 180 TCR beta chains were listed by the study as associated with cytomegalovirus. In a later analysis, the rate of TCR association differed among HLA loci, with DRB1 alleles having the most associated TCRs and HLA-C alleles having the fewest. Some IMGT-functional V segments, including TRBV6-2 and TRBV6-3, could not be told apart with the 87-base-pair reads, so those segments were excluded.

The library was built by means of the immunoSEQ multiplex PCR assay. A mixture of 60 forward primers for TCR Vbeta segments and 13 reverse primers for TCR Jbeta segments was used in the multiplex PCR. The CDR3 region of rearranged TCR beta genes was amplified from genomic DNA with a multiplex PCR assay. The Illumina HiSeq System was used to sequence the amplified TCR beta libraries as 87-base-pair reads. From the authors' description of their analysis: In a later analysis, some 80 million unique TCR beta chains were counted across the 650 to 750 repertoires, and approximately 11 million of these chains were shared by at least two donors. Raw reads were error-corrected and collapsed into unique sequences with a nearest-neighbor algorithm that merged closely related sequences to remove PCR and sequencing errors. Alignment of CDR3 sequences to IMGT reference sequences was used to assign V, D and J gene segments. For a sequence to be retained, a match of at least six nucleotides was required to both a V gene segment and a J gene segment. Rearrangements were classified as productive when the CDR3 lacked stop codons and remained in frame with V and J, and all other rearrangements were classified as non-productive. Following IMGT convention, CDR3 was defined as the stretch from the second conserved V-encoded cysteine to the conserved J-encoded phenylalanine. The earlier analysis of 587 of the donors excluded any sequence lacking an unambiguous match to a single V gene segment. In an earlier analysis of around 590 of the donors, a V segment was called functional when productive rearrangements were above 56.7%, and segregating when the standard deviation between donors exceeded 5%. A statistical classification framework was developed to diagnose cytomegalovirus status using the catalog of TCR beta chain sequences. A later analysis assigned V and J genes by comparing TCR nucleotide sequences with IMGT/GENE-DB human TR gene sequences. Using the TCRdist pipeline, a later analysis assigned CDR3 sequences along with most-parsimonious VDJ recombination scenarios. In a later analysis, every TCR beta chain was defined by the combination of its CDR3 amino acid sequence and its V-gene family, and reads without a unique V-gene family were dropped. A later analysis removed nearly 600 highly shared, low-generation-probability nucleotide sequences to deal with suspected cross-contamination and a sequencing artifact. A later analysis calculated a clonal expansion index for each public chain from normalized within-repertoire ranks of inferred template counts. A later analysis computed generation probabilities with a VDJ recombination model fitted to out-of-frame rearrangements, and checked the results against IGoR. Hypergeometric tests were used in a later analysis to score TCR-TCR, TCR-HLA and TCR-CMV co-occurrence, with a repertoire-size bias correction applied to the TCR pairs. False discovery rates were estimated in a later analysis by permuting HLA or CMV assignments 20 times. In a later analysis, co-occurring TCRs were grouped using DBSCAN, and TCRdist sequence similarity was added for clustering within HLA-allele-positive subsets. Repertoires with fewer than 30,000 or more than 120,000 public chains were left out of co-occurrence clustering, as were five repertoires with anomalous nucleotide sharing. The table comes from immuneACCESS by way of TCRdb, which keeps in-frame sequences with V and J called. Part of the clones is missing from these tables; in studies checked, under half for an unresolved V gene and the rest for unknown reasons. That table furnishes V, J and clone size, whereas the DNA furnished D and trimming. Here the sample has 280,000 or so clones; roughly 90% occur a single time. In total, the top ten clones hold roughly 2.3% of the sample.

In this chain, TRBV2 is recombined with TRBJ2-3; the junction holds 9 bases that match TRBD2. Sequencing was done on a sample of PBMCs. This clonotype originated in a woman in her late teens or twenties in good health and CMV-seronegative. At the DNA level, the sequence is TGTGCCAGCAGGTATACCGGGACTAGCCGCACAGATACGCAGTATTTT. This is translated as CASRYTGTSRTDTQYF.